This T cell receptor (beta chain) was retrieved from a study of T cell repertoires in cytomegalovirus infection. The germline V gene encodes CDR1 SGHTA and CDR2 FQGTGA. The CDR3 is made up of 16 amino acids. TCRdb redid the calling of the reads with MiXCR, one entry per CDR3 protein. Seen here are around 200,000 distinct CDR3 sequences, 30% to 45% observed once, and the top ten hold roughly three fifths. A word on this clonotype: The antigen is not known. A read error may produce the germline difference seen at one junction end.

The chain carries TRBV7-3 and TRBJ2-3; 9 bases match TRBD2. Sequences were derived from CD8+ T cells from cultured PBMCs, sampled from culture after CMV antigen stimulation. The origin of this receptor is a human donor in good health (CMV status not recorded). Some clones in this sample may be carry-over from other donors' samples. CDR3 protein: CASRPSLAGSTDTQYF. CDR3 coding DNA: TGTGCCAGCCGCCCCTCCCTAGCGGGAAGCACAGATACTCAGTATTTT.